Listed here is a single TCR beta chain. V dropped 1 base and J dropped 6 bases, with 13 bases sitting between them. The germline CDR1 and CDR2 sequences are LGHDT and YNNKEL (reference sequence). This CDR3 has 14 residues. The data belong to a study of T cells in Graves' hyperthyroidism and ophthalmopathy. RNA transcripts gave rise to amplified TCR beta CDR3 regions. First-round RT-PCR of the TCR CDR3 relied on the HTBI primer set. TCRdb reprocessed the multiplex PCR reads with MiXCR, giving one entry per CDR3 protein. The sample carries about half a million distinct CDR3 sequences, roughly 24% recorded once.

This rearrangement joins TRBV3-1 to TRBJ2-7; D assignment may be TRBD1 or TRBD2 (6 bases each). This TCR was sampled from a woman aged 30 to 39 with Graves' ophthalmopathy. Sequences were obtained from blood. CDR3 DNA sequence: TGTGCCAGCAGCCAAGGGTTAGGGGGGCTCGAGCAGTACTTC. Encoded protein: CASSQGLGGLEQYF.